This T cell receptor beta chain was documented in a study of blood T cell repertoires in COVID-19. The table came from immunoSEQ multiplex PCR; TCRdb's copy has only in-frame clones and leaves some out. This table has about 170,000 clones, 87% appearing once. V was pared by 2 bases and J by 4 bases, with 9 bases between. CDR1 is MNHEY, CDR2 SMNVEV, per germline (reference sequence). This CDR3 has 14 amino acids. V gene TRBV27 combines with J gene TRBJ1-5, with a possible D match to TRBD1 (6 bases). The sample taken for sequencing was peripheral blood. The TCR sequence derives from a woman aged 45-65 years with acute or convalescent COVID-19. CDR3 nucleotides: TGTGCCAGCAGTTTAGCGGGGGCTAATCAGCCCCAGCATTTT. It is translated as CASSLAGANQPQHF.